One sample yielded the 9 T cell receptor beta chains listed below, sequenced in a study of CD8+ T cells in alopecia areata. As to treatment: oral pan-JAK inhibitor, 5-10 mg twice daily. Following RNA extraction, reverse transcription yielded cDNA that acted as the sequencing template. Method: immunoSEQ multiplex PCR; TCRdb's copy keeps in-frame clones and lacks some. This table holds more than 100,000 clones, 53% found once. The sample here was CD4+ T cells sorted from blood, taken at week 4, from a patient treated with tofacitinib. The receptors come from a human donor with alopecia areata.

The table lists this clone with a few counts. The rearrangement joins TRBV6-6 to TRBJ2-1, with 7 positions matching TRBD2. CDR1 and CDR2 (germline): MNHNY, SVGAGI (reference sequence). This CDR3 is 13 amino acids long. The junction had 5 bases not matched to a gene; V was cut back by 6 bases and J by 6 bases. The CDR3 region is CASRDGGINEQFF. CDR3 DNA: TGTGCCAGCAGGGACGGGGGGATCAATGAGCAGTTCTTC.

CDR3: CALNGLFNYGYTF. The CDR3 nucleotides are TGTGCCTTGAACGGACTCTTTAACTATGGCTACACCTTC. The chain combines TRBV30 with TRBJ1-2; D unresolved. The CDR3 sequence is 13 residues long. CDR1 and CDR2 (germline): GTSNPN, SVGIG (reference sequence). The V gene lost 7 bases and the J gene lost 1 base, with 13 bases spanning the gap. Full variable domain (missing parts from reference TRBV30 and TRBJ1-2): SQTIHQWPATLVQPVGSPLSLECTVEGTSNPNLYWYRQAAGRGLQLLFYSVGIGQISSEVPQNLSASRPQDRQFILSSKKLLLSDSGFYLCALNGLFNYGYTFGSGTRLTVV.

This clone was seen once. CDR3: CASMTGTSSSYEQYF. CDR3 coding DNA: TGTGCCAGCATGACAGGGACCTCGAGCTCCTACGAGCAGTACTTC. The chain is built from TRBV6-1 and TRBJ2-7; 7 bases map to TRBD1. Germline assignment: CDR1 MNHNS and CDR2 SASEGT. The length of the CDR3 is 15 residues. V lost 7 bases, J lost 0 bases, and 9 bases stayed unmatched.

The chain combines TRBV18 with TRBJ1-1; the D gene is possibly TRBD1 (5 bases). Germline assignment: CDR1 KGHSH and CDR2 LQKENI. V was cut by 6 bases and J by 4 bases, with 15 bases left in between. The CDR3 sequence is 14 residues long. In DNA, the CDR3 is TGTGCCAGCTCCCCCACCTCAGGGACCACTGAAGCTTTCTTT. This codes for CASSPTSGTTEAFF.

This chain uses TRBV5-1 with TRBJ1-5; unclear D gene. Per the germline V gene, CDR1 is SGHRS and CDR2 is YFSETQ. The length of the CDR3 is 14 residues. V dropped 0 bases and J dropped 3 bases, with 7 bases sitting between them. The CDR3 reads CASSLGIPNQPQHF. DNA for the CDR3: TGCGCCAGCAGCTTGGGTATCCCCAATCAGCCCCAGCATTTT.

The rearrangement links TRBV25-1 to TRBJ2-1; 8 bases fit TRBD2. The germline V gene has CDR1 MGHDK and CDR2 SYGVNS. The CDR3 runs 14 residues. Trimming took 10 bases from V and 6 from J; bases not matched to a gene: 11. The CDR3 reads CATFRGGVGNEQFF. CDR3 in DNA: TGTGCCACCTTTCGGGGGGGGGTAGGCAATGAGCAGTTCTTC.

The rearrangement joins TRBV12-5 to TRBJ1-1; TRBD1 matches 8 bases. This CDR3 contains 15 residues. Germline V gene sequence: CDR1 LGHNT, CDR2 FRNRAP. V was pared by 2 bases and J by 7 bases, with 9 bases of the junction left unmatched. Written as DNA, the CDR3 is TGTGCTAGTGGTTTGCTCACAGGGGGGTTTATTGAAGCTTTCTTT. It translates to CASGLLTGGFIEAFF.

This clone has only a few counts. The chain couples TRBV29-1 to TRBJ2-6; tentative D call: TRBD1 (5 bases). The CDR3 contains 15 residues. From germline, CDR1 is SQVTM and CDR2 ANQGSEA. V lost 7 bases and J 4 bases, leaving 17 bases between the germline ends. The CDR3 coding sequence is TGCAGCGCGTATGTCAGGGCCGAAGGGGCCAACGTCCTGACTTTC. Translating it yields CSAYVRAEGANVLTF.

V usage is TRBV5-6 and J usage is TRBJ1-4, with unresolved D. V was pared by 0 bases and J by 6 bases, with 12 bases between. CDR3 length: 15 amino acids. Germline CDR1 SGHDT, CDR2 YYEEEE. This CDR3 is CASSLGGQRHEKLFF. The CDR3 DNA reads as TGTGCCAGCAGCTTGGGAGGGCAGCGTCATGAAAAACTGTTTTTT.